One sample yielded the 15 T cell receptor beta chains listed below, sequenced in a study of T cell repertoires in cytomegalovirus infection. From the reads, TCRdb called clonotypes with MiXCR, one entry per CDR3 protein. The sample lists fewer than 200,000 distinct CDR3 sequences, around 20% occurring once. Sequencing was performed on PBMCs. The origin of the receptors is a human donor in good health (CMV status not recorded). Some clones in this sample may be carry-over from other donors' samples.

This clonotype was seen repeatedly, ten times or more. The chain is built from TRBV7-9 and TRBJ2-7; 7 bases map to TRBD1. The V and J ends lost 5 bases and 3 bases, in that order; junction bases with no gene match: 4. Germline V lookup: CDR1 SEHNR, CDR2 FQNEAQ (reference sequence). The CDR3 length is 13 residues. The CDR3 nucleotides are TGTGCCAGCAGCCTCGGACAGGTCTACGAGCAGTACTTC. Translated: CASSLGQVYEQYF.

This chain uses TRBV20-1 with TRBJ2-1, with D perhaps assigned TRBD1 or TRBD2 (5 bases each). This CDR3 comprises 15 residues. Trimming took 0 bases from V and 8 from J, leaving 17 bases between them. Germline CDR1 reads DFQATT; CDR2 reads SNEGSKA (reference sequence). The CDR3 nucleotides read TGCAGTGCTAGAGATGTTAGCGCCCGAGGGGATGAGCAGTTCTTC. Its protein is CSARDVSARGDEQFF.

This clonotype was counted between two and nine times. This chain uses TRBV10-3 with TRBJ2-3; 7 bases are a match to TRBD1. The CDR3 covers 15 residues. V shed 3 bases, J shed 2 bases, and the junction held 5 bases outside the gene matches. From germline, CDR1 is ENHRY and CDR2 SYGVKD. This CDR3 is CAISEPGQLTDTQYF. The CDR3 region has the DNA TGTGCCATCAGTGAACCGGGACAGCTCACAGATACGCAGTATTTT.

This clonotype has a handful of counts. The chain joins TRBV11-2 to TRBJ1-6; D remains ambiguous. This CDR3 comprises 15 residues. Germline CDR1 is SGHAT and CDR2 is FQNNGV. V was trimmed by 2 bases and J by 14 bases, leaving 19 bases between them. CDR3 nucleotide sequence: TGTGCCAGCAGCTTAACGGGCTCCCTGCGGAACGCCCTCCACTTT. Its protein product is CASSLTGSLRNALHF.

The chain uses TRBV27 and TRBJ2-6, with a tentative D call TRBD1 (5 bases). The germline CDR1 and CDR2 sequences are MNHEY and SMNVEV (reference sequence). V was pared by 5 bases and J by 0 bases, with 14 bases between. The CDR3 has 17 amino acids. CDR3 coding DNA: TGTGCCAGCAGTCTCCTCGACAGTACCTCTGGGGCCAACGTCCTGACTTTC. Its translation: CASSLLDSTSGANVLTF.

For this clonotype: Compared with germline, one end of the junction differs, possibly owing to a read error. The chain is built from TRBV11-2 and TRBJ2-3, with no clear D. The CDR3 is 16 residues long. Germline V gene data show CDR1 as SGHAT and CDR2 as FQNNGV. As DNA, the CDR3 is TGTGCCAGCAGTTCGAAGGCCCGGGTTCGCACATATACGCAGTATTTT. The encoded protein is CASSSKARVRTYTQYF.

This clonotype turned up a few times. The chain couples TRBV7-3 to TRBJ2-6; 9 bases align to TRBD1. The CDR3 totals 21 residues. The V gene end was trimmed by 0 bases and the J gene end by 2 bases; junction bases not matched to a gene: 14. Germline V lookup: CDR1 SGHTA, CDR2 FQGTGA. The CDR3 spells CASSLTSSADRGLTGANVLTF. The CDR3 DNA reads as TGTGCCAGCAGCTTAACCTCATCGGCGGACAGGGGACTTACTGGGGCCAACGTCCTGACTTTC.

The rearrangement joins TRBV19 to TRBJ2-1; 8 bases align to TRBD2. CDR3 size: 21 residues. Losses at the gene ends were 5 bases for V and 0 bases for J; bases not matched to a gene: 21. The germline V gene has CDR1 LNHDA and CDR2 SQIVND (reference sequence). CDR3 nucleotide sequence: TGTGCCAGTAGTTCTACCCTCGGGAGGGGTAGGGAGCGCCTCTCCTACAATGAGCAGTTCTTC. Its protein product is CASSSTLGRGRERLSYNEQFF.

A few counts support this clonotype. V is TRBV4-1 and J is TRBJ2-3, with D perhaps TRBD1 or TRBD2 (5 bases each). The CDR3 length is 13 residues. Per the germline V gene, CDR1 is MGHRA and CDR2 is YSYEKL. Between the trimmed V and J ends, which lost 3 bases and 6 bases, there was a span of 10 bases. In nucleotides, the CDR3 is TGCGCCAGCAGCCAGCTGGGGGTGGATACGCAGTATTTT. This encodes CASSQLGVDTQYF.

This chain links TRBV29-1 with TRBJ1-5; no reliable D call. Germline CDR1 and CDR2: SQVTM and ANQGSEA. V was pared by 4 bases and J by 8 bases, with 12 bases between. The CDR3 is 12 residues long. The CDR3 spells CSVGRGREPQHF. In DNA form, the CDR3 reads TGCAGCGTTGGTCGGGGAAGGGAGCCCCAGCATTTT.

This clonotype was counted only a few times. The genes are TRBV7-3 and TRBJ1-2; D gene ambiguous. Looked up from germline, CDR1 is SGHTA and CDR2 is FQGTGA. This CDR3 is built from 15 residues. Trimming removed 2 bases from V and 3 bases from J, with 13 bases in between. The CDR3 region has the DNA TGTGCCAGCAGCTTACGAAGTGGCGGCGACTATGGCTACACCTTC. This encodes CASSLRSGGDYGYTF.

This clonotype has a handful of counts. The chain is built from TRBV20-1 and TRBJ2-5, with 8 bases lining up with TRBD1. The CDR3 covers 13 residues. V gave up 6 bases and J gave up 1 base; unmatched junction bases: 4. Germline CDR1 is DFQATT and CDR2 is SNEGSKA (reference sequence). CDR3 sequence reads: CSAYDRGQETQYF. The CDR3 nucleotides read TGCAGTGCCTACGACAGGGGCCAAGAGACCCAGTACTTC.

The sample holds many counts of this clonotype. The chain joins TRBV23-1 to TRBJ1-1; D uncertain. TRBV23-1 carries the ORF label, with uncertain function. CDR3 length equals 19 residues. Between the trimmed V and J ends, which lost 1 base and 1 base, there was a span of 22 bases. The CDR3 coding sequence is TGCGCCAGCAGTCAATTAAAGATCTGGGCAGAGTCAGAGAACACTGAAGCTTTCTTT. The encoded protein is CASSQLKIWAESENTEAFF.

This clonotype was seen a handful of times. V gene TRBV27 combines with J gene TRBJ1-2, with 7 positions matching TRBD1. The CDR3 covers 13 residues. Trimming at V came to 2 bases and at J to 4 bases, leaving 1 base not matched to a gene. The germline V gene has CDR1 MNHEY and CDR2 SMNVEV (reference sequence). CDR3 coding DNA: TGTGCCAGCAGTTTACACAGGGGCTATGGCTACACCTTC. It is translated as CASSLHRGYGYTF.

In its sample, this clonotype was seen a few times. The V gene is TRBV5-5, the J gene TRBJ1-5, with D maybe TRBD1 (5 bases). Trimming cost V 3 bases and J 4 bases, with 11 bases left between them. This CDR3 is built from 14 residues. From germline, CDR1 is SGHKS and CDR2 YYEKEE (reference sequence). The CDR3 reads CASSSGPTNQPQHF. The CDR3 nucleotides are TGTGCCAGCAGCTCGGGACCGACGAATCAGCCCCAGCATTTT.